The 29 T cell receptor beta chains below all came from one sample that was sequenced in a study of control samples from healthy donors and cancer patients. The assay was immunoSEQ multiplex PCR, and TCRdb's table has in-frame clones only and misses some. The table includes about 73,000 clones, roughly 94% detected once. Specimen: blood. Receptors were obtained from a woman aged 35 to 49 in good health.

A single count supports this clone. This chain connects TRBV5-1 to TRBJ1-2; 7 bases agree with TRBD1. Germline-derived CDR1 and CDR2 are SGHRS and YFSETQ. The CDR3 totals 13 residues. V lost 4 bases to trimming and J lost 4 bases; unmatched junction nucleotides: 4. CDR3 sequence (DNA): TGCGCCAGCAGCCGGGACAGTTTCTATGGCTACACCTTC. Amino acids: CASSRDSFYGYTF.

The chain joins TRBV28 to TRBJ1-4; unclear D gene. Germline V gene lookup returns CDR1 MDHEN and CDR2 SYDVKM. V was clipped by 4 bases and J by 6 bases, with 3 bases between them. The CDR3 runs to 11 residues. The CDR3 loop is CASSSDEKLFF. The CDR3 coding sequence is TGTGCCAGCAGTTCTGATGAAAAACTGTTTTTT.

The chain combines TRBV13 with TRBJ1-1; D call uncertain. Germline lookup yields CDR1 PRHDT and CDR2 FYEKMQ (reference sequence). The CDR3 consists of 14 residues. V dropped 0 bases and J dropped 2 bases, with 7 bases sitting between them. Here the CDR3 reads CASSLGRLNTEAFF. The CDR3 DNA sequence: TGTGCCAGCAGCTTAGGCCGACTCAACACTGAAGCTTTCTTT.

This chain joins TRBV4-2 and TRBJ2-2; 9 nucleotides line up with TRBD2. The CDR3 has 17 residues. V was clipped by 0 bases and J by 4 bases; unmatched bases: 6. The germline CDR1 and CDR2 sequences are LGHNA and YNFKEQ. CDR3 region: CASSQDPVTSGTGELFF. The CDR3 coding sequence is TGTGCCAGCAGCCAAGATCCCGTGACTAGCGGCACCGGGGAGCTGTTTTTT.

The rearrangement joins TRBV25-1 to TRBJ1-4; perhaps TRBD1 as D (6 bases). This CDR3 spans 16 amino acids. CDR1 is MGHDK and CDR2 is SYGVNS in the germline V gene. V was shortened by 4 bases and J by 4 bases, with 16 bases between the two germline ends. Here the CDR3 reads CASSAAPGQSNEKLFF. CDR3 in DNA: TGTGCCAGCAGTGCCGCTCCGGGACAAAGTAATGAAAAACTGTTTTTT.

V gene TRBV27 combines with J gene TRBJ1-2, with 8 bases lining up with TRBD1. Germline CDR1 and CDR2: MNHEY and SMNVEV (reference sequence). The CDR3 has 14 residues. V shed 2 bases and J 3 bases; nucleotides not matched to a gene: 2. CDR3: CASSLGGQDYGYTF. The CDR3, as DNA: TGTGCCAGCAGTTTAGGGGGACAGGACTATGGCTACACCTTC.

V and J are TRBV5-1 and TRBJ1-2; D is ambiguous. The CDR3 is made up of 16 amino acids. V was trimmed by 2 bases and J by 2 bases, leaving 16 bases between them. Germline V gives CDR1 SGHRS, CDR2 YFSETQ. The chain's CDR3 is CASSFFGQLSNYGYTF. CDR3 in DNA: TGCGCCAGCAGCTTTTTTGGTCAGCTGTCAAACTATGGCTACACCTTC.

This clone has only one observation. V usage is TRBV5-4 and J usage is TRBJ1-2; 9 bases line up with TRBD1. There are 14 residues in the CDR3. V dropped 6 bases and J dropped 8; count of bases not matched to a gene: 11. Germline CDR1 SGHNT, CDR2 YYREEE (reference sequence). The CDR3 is CASIKAQGADGYTF. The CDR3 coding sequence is TGTGCCAGCATCAAGGCACAGGGGGCGGACGGCTACACCTTC.

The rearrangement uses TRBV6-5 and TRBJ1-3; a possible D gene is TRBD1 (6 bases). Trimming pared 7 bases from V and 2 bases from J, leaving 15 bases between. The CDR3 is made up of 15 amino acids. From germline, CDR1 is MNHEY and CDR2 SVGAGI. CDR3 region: CASKTGSNPGNTIYF. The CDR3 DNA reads TGTGCCAGCAAGACAGGAAGCAATCCTGGAAACACCATATATTTT.

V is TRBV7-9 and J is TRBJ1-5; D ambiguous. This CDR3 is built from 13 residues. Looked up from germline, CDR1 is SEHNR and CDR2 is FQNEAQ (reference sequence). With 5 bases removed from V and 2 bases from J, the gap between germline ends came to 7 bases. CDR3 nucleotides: TGTGCCAGCAGCCCCGGAGGCAATCAGCCCCAGCATTTT. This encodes CASSPGGNQPQHF.

The DNA for the CDR3 is TGCGCCAGCAGCCAAGTCCTTACCTCCTACAATGAGCAGTTCTTC. This encodes CASSQVLTSYNEQFF. The J gene is TRBJ2-1, the V gene TRBV4-1; unclear D gene. CDR1 and CDR2 (germline): MGHRA, YSYEKL. The ends were cut back, 1 base at V and 0 bases at J, with 7 bases in the middle. This CDR3 has 15 residues.

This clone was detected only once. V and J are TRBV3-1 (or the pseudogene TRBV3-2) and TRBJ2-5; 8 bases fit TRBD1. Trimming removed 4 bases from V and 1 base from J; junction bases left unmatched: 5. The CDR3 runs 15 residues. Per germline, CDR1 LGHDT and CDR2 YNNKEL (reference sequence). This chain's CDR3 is CASSPAGQGQETQYF. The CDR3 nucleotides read TGTGCCAGCAGCCCCGCCGGACAGGGCCAAGAGACCCAGTACTTC.

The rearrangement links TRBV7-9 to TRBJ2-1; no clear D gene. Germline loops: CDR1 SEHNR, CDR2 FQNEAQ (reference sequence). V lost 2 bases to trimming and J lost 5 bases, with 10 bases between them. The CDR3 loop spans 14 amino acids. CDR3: CASSLYIPHNEQFF. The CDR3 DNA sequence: TGTGCCAGCAGCTTATACATTCCCCACAATGAGCAGTTCTTC.

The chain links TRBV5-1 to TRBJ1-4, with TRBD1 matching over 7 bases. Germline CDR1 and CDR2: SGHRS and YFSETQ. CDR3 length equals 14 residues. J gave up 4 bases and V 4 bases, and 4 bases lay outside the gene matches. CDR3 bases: TGCGCCAGCAGCGGGGGACAGATTAATGAAAAACTGTTTTTT. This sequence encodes CASSGGQINEKLFF.

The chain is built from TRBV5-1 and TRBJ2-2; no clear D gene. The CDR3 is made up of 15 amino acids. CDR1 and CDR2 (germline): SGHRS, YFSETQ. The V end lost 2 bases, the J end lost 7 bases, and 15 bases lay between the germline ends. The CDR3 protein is CASSFLQGIYGELFF. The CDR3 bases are TGCGCCAGCAGCTTTCTACAAGGGATTTACGGGGAGCTGTTTTTT. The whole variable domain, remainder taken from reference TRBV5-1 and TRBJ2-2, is KAGVTQTPRYLIKTRGQQVTLSCSPISGHRSVSWYQQTPGQGLQFLFEYFSETQRNKGNFPGRFSGRQFSNSRSEMNVSTLELGDSALYLCASSFLQGIYGELFFGEGSRLTVL.

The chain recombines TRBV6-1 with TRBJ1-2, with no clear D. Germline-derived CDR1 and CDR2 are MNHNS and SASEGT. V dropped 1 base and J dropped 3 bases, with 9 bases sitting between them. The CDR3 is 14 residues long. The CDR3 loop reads CASSEGSGDYGYTF. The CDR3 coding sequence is TGTGCCAGCAGTGAAGGAAGTGGGGACTATGGCTACACCTTC.

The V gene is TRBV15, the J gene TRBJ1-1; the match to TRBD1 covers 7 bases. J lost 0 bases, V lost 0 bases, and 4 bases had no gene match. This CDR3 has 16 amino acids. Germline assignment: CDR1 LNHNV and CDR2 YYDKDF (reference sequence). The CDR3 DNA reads TGTGCCACCAGCAGAGAAGGGGGCTTTATGAACACTGAAGCTTTCTTT. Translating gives CATSREGGFMNTEAFF.

CDR3 DNA: TGCGCCAGCAGCCAAAAACAGGGGGCTTCGGAGACCCAGTACTTC. Residues: CASSQKQGASETQYF. The chain carries TRBV4-3 and TRBJ2-5; 9 nucleotides agree with TRBD1. Germline V gives CDR1 LGHNA, CDR2 YSLEER. The ends lost 2 bases at V and 5 bases at J; junction bases unmatched: 6. The length of the CDR3 is 15 residues.

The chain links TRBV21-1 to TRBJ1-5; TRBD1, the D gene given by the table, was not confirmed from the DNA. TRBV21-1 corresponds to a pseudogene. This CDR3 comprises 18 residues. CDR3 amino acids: CASSKSGSGQGKDQPQHF. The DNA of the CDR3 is TGTGCCAGCAGCAAAAGCGGGTCGGGACAGGGTAAAGATCAGCCCCAGCATTTT.

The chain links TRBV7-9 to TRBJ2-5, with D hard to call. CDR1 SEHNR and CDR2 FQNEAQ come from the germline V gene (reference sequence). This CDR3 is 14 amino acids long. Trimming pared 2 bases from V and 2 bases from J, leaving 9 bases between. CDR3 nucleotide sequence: TGTGCCAGCAGCTTAAGACAAGGTCAAGAGACCCAGTACTTC. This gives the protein CASSLRQGQETQYF.

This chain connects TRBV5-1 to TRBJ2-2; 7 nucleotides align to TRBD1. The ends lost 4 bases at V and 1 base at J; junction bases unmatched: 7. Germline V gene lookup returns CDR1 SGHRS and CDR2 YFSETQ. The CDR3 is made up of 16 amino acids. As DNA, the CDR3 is TGCGCCAGCAGCCTTCAGACAGGGATGAACACCGGGGAGCTGTTTTTT. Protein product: CASSLQTGMNTGELFF.

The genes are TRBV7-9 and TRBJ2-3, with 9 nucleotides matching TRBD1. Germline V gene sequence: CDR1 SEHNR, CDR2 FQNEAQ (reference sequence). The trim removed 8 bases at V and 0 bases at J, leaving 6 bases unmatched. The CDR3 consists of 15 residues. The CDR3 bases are TGTGCCAGCGGCACGGGACAGGGTAGCACAGATACGCAGTATTTT. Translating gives CASGTGQGSTDTQYF.

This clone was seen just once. As DNA, the CDR3 is TGTGCCAGCAGTATATTGCTAGCGGGGGGAAGCACAGATACGCAGTATTTT. It specifies CASSILLAGGSTDTQYF. The rearrangement uses TRBV28 and TRBJ2-3; 11 bases line up with TRBD2. Looked up from germline, CDR1 is MDHEN and CDR2 is SYDVKM. This CDR3 spans 17 amino acids. J was trimmed by 0 bases and V by 5 bases; bases with no gene match: 7.

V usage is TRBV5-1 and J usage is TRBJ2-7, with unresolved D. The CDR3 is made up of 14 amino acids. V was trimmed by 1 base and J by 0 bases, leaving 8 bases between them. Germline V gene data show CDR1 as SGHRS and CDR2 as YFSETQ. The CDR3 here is CASSLYTSSYEQYF. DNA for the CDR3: TGCGCCAGCAGCTTGTACACAAGCTCCTACGAGCAGTACTTC.

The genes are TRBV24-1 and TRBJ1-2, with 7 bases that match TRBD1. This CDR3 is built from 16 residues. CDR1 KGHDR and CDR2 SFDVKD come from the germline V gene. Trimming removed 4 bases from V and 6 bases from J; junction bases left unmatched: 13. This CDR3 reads CATSDPTRQGGNGYTF. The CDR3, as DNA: TGTGCCACCAGTGACCCTACAAGACAGGGAGGGAATGGCTACACCTTC.

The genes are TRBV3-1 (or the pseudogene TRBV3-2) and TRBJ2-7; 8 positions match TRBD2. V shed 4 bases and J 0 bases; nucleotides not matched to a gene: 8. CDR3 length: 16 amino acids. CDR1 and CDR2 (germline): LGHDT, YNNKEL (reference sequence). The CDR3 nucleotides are TGTGCCAGCAGCCTCGGGGGGGGCGGCCTCTCCTACGAGCAGTACTTC. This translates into CASSLGGGGLSYEQYF.

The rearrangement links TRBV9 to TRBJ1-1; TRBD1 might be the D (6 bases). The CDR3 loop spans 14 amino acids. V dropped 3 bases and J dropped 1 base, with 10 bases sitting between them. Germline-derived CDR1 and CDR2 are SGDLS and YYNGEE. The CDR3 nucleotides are TGTGCCAGCAGCGCGGACAGAGCGAACACTGAAGCTTTCTTT. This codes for CASSADRANTEAFF.

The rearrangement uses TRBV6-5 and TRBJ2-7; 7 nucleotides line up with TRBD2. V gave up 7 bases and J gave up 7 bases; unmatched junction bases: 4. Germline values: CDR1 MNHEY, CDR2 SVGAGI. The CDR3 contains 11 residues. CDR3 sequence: CASTREGEQYF. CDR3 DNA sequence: TGTGCCAGCACCAGGGAGGGGGAGCAGTACTTC.

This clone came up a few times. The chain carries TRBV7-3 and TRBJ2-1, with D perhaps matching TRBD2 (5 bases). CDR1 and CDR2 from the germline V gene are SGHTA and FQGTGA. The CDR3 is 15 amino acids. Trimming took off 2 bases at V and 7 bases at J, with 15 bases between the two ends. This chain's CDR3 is CASSLQGSGSNEQFF. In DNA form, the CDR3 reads TGTGCCAGCAGCTTACAAGGTTCGGGGTCTAATGAGCAGTTCTTC.